What follows describes a single T cell receptor beta chain. Produced via immunoSEQ multiplex PCR; TCRdb's table is partial and in-frame only. The data show 200,000 to 250,000 clones, around four fifths seen once. The data were obtained in a study of blood T cell repertoires in COVID-19. In the study overall: PBMCs, B-cell-depleted T cells, or T cells were the source of the cDNA or gDNA that made up the material.

Germline loops: CDR1 SQVTM, CDR2 ANQGSEA. Trimming pared 7 bases from V and 1 base from J, leaving 10 bases between. CDR3 size: 12 residues. The sequencing input was peripheral blood. The rearrangement joins TRBV29-1 to TRBJ2-5; the D is unclear. The source is a man aged 25-40 years who had recovered from COVID-19. As DNA, the CDR3 is TGCAGCGCCTCTACCCTCCAAGAGACCCAGTACTTC. It codes for CSASTLQETQYF. The whole variable domain, filled in from reference TRBV29-1 and TRBJ2-5, reads SAVISQKPSRDICQRGTSLTIQCQVDSQVTMMFWYRQQPGQSLTLIATANQGSEATYESGFVIDKFPISRPNLTFSTLTVSNMSPEDSSIYLCSASTLQETQYFGPGTRLLVL.